This passage covers 17 T cell receptor beta chains from one sample sequenced in a study of cytomegalovirus exposure and HLA in healthy donors. With 60 Vbeta and 13 Jbeta primers, the PCR was carried out. Libraries were prepared by immunoSEQ multiplex PCR; TCRdb keeps only in-frame clonotypes and omits some of them. The sample has 100,000 to 150,000 clones; around 8.5% are singletons. The sample was PBMCs. These receptors came from a man aged 35 to 55 in good health and CMV-seronegative.

This clone was detected only a few times. The chain uses TRBV30 and TRBJ1-2, with TRBD1 matching 7 bases. The CDR3 is 13 amino acids. J lost 6 bases, V lost 2 bases, and 6 bases had no gene match. CDR1 is GTSNPN and CDR2 is SVGIG in the germline V gene (reference sequence). In nucleotides, the CDR3 is TGTGCCTGGAGTCGTCAGGGGGGAGATGGCTACACCTTC. Encoded protein: CAWSRQGGDGYTF.

The V and J genes are TRBV2 and TRBJ1-1; TRBD1 is a possible D gene (6 bases). Germline V gene sequence: CDR1 SNHLY, CDR2 FYNNEI. V shed 5 bases and J shed 7 bases, with 11 bases lying between them. The length of the CDR3 is 12 residues. CDR3 sequence (DNA): TGTGCCAGCAGTCTCACAGGGCGTGAAGCTTTCTTT. Protein: CASSLTGREAFF.

This clone was detected a few times. The chain uses TRBV6-6 and TRBJ2-1, with D possibly matching TRBD2 (7 bases). This CDR3 has 13 residues. The germline V gene has CDR1 MNHNY and CDR2 SVGAGI (reference sequence). Trimming cost V 0 bases and J 9 bases, with 9 bases left between them. CDR3 DNA sequence: TGTGCCAGCAGTTACTCGAGGGGGGGTGAGCAGTTCTTC. Translated: CASSYSRGGEQFF.

This clone came up a few times. This chain connects TRBV7-6 to TRBJ2-2, with 9 bases identical to TRBD2. The trim removed 3 bases at V and 3 bases at J, leaving 5 bases unmatched. The germline V gene encodes CDR1 SGHVS and CDR2 FNYEAQ. The CDR3 extends over 16 amino acids. The CDR3 DNA follows: TGTGCCAGCAGCTTCTATAGCGGGAGTTACACCGGGGAGCTGTTTTTT. This gives the protein CASSFYSGSYTGELFF.

This clone was picked up a small number of times. The V call is TRBV19, the J call TRBJ1-2, with no clear D. The V and J ends lost 2 bases and 6 bases respectively, with 4 bases between them. Germline V gives CDR1 LNHDA, CDR2 SQIVND (reference sequence). This CDR3 comprises 11 residues. The CDR3 region is CASSITDGYTF. The CDR3 DNA follows: TGTGCCAGTAGTATAACGGATGGCTACACCTTC.

This clone appeared a few times. This chain uses TRBV2 with TRBJ2-3; TRBD2 agrees at 7 bases. This CDR3 contains 14 residues. Unmatched junction bases numbered 7, after V lost 8 bases and J lost 2 bases. Looked up from germline, CDR1 is SNHLY and CDR2 is FYNNEI. CDR3: CASWGGSYTDTQYF. The CDR3 DNA sequence: TGTGCCAGCTGGGGCGGGAGCTACACAGATACGCAGTATTTT.

The J gene is TRBJ2-1, the V gene TRBV19, with D possibly matching TRBD2 (6 bases). This CDR3 comprises 12 residues. Looked up from germline, CDR1 is LNHDA and CDR2 is SQIVND (reference sequence). Trimming removed 7 bases at V and 5 bases at J, with 9 bases between. The CDR3 sequence is CASTAGHNEQFF. The CDR3 bases are TGTGCCAGTACGGCGGGACACAATGAGCAGTTCTTC.

The rearrangement joins TRBV9 to TRBJ1-2; D possibly corresponds to TRBD1 (6 bases). The V gene's germline CDR1 is SGDLS and CDR2 YYNGEE. The CDR3 contains 14 residues. Deletions cut 4 bases from V and 4 bases from J, with 14 bases between. The CDR3 is CASSPRQVGYGYTF. In DNA form, the CDR3 reads TGTGCCAGCAGCCCACGACAGGTTGGCTATGGCTACACCTTC.

With respect to this clone: This specimen includes other DNA sequences encoding the same CDR3. This CDR3 reads CASSQGREQYF. In DNA, the CDR3 is TGCGCCAGCAGCCAAGGTCGGGAGCAGTACTTC. This chain uses TRBV4-1 with TRBJ2-7; unclear D gene. V was pared by 1 base and J by 7 bases, with 5 bases between. CDR3 length: 11 residues. Germline assignment: CDR1 MGHRA and CDR2 YSYEKL.

Only a few counts were recorded for this clone. This rearrangement joins TRBV7-7 to TRBJ2-2, with a weak D call TRBD2 (5 bases). V dropped 6 bases and J dropped 7 bases, with 12 bases sitting between them. The CDR3 is 13 amino acids. Germline V gene lookup returns CDR1 SSHAT and CDR2 FNYEAQ (reference sequence). CDR3 bases: TGTGCCAGCAGACCACCAGGAGGCGGGGAGCTGTTTTTT. Amino acid sequence: CASRPPGGGELFF.

This clone was detected only a few times. The germline gene is not matched at one end of the junction; a read error may be the cause. The rearrangement joins TRBV5-1 to TRBJ2-2, with unresolved D. CDR1 and CDR2 (germline): SGHRS, YFSETQ. The CDR3 has 15 amino acids. The CDR3 nucleotides are TGCGCCAGCGGCTTAGGTCAGCGAAACACCGGGGAGCTGTTTTTT. Protein: CASGLGQRNTGELFF. Full variable domain (rest looked up from reference TRBV5-1 and TRBJ2-2): KAGVTQTPRYLIKTRGQQVTLSCSPISGHRSVSWYQQTPGQGLQFLFEYFSETQRNKGNFPGRFSGRQFSNSRSEMNVSTLELGDSALYLCASGLGQRNTGELFFGEGSRLTVL.

This clone showed up just once. The chain combines TRBV19 with TRBJ2-2; D remains ambiguous. The CDR3 runs 16 residues. Trimming cost V 0 bases and J 0 bases, with 8 bases left between them. The germline V gene encodes CDR1 LNHDA and CDR2 SQIVND (reference sequence). CDR3 DNA sequence: TGTGCCAGTAGTATAGATGGAGCCTCGAACACCGGGGAGCTGTTTTTT. Protein product: CASSIDGASNTGELFF.

There are a few counts of this clone. This chain uses TRBV15 with TRBJ1-2; D possibly corresponds to TRBD1 (5 bases). V was shortened by 2 bases and J by 7 bases, with 17 bases between the two germline ends. Germline V gives CDR1 LNHNV, CDR2 YYDKDF (reference sequence). This CDR3 comprises 15 residues. CDR3 protein: CATSRPVGGVVGYTF. The DNA for the CDR3 is TGTGCCACCAGCAGACCCGTCGGAGGGGTGGTTGGCTACACCTTC. The full variable domain, rest sourced from reference TRBV15 and TRBJ1-2, is DAMVIQNPRYQVTQFGKPVTLSCSQTLNHNVMYWYQQKSSQAPKLLFHYYDKDFNNEADTPDNFQSRRPNTSFCFLDIRSPGLGDTAMYLCATSRPVGGVVGYTFGSGTRLTVV.

The chain is built from TRBV4-2 and TRBJ1-2; maybe TRBD1 (6 bases). Germline values: CDR1 LGHNA, CDR2 YNFKEQ. Trimming pared 1 base from V and 7 bases from J, leaving 13 bases between. The CDR3 totals 14 residues. The CDR3 DNA follows: TGTGCCAGCAGCCAAGGGGGGCGCGGTGTTGGCTACACCTTC. Encoded protein: CASSQGGRGVGYTF.

V gene TRBV29-1 combines with J gene TRBJ2-2; 10 positions match TRBD1. The germline gives CDR1 SQVTM, CDR2 ANQGSEA. V trimming: 4 bases; J trimming: 7 bases; junction bases outside the gene matches: 3. The CDR3 loop spans 13 amino acids. The CDR3 nucleotides are TGCAGCGTTGGACAGGGGGCGGTCGGGGAGCTGTTTTTT. It translates to CSVGQGAVGELFF.

This clone was found a few times. The V and J genes are TRBV15 and TRBJ1-4; D is perhaps TRBD1 (6 bases). From germline, CDR1 is LNHNV and CDR2 YYDKDF (reference sequence). The CDR3 has 11 residues. V was pared by 9 bases and J by 10 bases, with 12 bases between. The CDR3 DNA sequence: TGTGCCACGGGGACACTTGGAAAACTGTTTTTT. It encodes CATGTLGKLFF.

The chain is built from TRBV6-1 and TRBJ1-3; the D is unclear. Trimming left V 2 bases short and J 0 bases short, with 8 bases between. The germline V gene has CDR1 MNHNS and CDR2 SASEGT. This CDR3 is 15 amino acids long. CDR3 sequence reads: CASSERQVSGNTIYF. For the CDR3, the DNA is TGTGCCAGCAGTGAACGGCAGGTCTCTGGAAACACCATATATTTT.